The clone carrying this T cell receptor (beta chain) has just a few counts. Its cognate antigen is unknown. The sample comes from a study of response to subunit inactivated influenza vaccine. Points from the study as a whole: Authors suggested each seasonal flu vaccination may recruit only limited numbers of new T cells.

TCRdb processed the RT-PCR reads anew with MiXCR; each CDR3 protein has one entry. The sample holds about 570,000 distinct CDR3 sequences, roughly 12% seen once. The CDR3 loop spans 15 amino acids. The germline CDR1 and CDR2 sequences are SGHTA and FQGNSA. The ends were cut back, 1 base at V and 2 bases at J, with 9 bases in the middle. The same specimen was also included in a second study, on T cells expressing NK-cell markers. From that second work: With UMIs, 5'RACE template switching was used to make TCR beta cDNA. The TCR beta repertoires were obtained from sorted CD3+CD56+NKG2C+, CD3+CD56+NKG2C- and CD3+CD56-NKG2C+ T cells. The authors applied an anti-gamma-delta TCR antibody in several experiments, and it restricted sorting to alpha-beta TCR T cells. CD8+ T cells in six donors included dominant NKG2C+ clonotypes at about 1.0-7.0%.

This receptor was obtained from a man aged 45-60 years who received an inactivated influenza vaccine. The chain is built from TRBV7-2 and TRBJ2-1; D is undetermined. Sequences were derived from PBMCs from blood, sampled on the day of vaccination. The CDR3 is CASSLVANTYNEQFF. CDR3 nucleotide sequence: TGTGCCAGCAGCTTAGTAGCAAACACCTACAATGAGCAGTTCTTC.